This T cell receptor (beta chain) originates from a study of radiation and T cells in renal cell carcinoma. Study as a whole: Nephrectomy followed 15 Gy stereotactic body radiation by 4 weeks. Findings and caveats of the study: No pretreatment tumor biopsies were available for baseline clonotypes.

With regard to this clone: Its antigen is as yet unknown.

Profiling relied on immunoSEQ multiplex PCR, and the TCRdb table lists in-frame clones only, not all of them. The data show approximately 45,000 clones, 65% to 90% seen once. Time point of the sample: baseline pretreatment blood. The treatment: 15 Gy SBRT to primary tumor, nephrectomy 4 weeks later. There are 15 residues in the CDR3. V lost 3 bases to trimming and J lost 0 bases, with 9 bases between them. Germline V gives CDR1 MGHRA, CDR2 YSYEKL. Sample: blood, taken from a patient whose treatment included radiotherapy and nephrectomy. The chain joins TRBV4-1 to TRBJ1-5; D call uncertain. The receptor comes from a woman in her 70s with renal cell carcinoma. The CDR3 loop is CASSQSTVSNQPQHF. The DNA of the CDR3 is TGCGCCAGCAGCCAGTCAACAGTTAGCAATCAGCCCCAGCATTTT.